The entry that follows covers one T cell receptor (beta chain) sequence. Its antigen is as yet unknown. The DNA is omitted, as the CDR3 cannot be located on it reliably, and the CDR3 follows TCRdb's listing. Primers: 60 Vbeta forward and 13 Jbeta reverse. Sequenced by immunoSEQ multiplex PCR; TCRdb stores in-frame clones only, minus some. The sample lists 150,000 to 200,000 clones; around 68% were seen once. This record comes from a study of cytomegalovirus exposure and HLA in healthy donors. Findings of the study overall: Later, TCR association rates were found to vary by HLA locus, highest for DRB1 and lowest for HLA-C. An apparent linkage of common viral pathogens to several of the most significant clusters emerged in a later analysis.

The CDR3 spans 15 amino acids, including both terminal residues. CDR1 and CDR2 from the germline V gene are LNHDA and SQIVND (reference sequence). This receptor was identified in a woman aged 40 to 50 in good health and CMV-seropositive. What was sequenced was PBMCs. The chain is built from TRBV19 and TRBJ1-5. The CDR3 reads CATLMFAGGNQPQNF.